Below are 20 T cell receptor beta chains sequenced from a single sample in a study of T cell responses to AZD1222 COVID-19 vaccine. The table came from immunoSEQ multiplex PCR; TCRdb's copy has only in-frame clones and leaves some out. The repertoire holds tens of thousands of clones, with approximately 90% as singletons. The sample was peripheral blood, taken 28 days after the second AZD1222 dose. The receptors stem from an adult who received the AZD1222 COVID-19 vaccine.

The chain carries TRBV5-5 and TRBJ2-2, with TRBD1 identical over 8 bases. CDR3 length equals 16 residues. Germline lookup yields CDR1 SGHKS and CDR2 YYEKEE (reference sequence). V shed 4 bases, J shed 3 bases, and the junction held 8 bases outside the gene matches. In DNA form, the CDR3 reads TGTGCCAGCAGCCCCCGACAGGGGAGTCACACCGGGGAGCTGTTTTTT. This translates into CASSPRQGSHTGELFF.

The chain has TRBV4-2 and TRBJ2-7, with a weak D call TRBD2 (6 bases). Germline V CDR1 and CDR2: LGHNA, YNFKEQ. CDR3 size: 14 residues. Trimming removed 1 base at V and 2 bases at J, with 9 bases between. CDR3 region: CASSQVGGTYEQYF. In nucleotides, the CDR3 is TGTGCCAGCAGCCAAGTCGGGGGTACCTACGAGCAGTACTTC.

The chain uses TRBV27 and TRBJ1-6; unclear D gene. The germline CDR1 and CDR2 sequences are MNHEY and SMNVEV (reference sequence). This CDR3 is 13 amino acids long. Trimming left V 6 bases short and J 10 bases short, with 13 bases between. The CDR3 nucleotides are TGTGCCAGCAGCTTTTGGGGAGAGTCACCCCTCCACTTT. Translating it yields CASSFWGESPLHF.

The genes are TRBV5-1 and TRBJ1-1; D gene unclear. The CDR3 has 16 residues. From germline, CDR1 is SGHRS and CDR2 YFSETQ. Trimming took off 4 bases at V and 7 bases at J, with 23 bases between the two ends. CDR3 DNA sequence: TGCGCCAGCAGCCGTATCAATTTCGGTGGAGGGAGTGAAGCTTTCTTT. Protein product: CASSRINFGGGSEAFF.

V usage is TRBV5-4 and J usage is TRBJ1-2; D might be TRBD1 (6 bases). CDR3 length equals 13 residues. CDR1 is SGHNT, CDR2 YYREEE, per germline (reference sequence). V lost 3 bases to trimming and J lost 6 bases, with 12 bases between them. The CDR3 protein is CASSSSNRDGYTF. DNA of the CDR3: TGTGCCAGCAGCTCTTCAAACAGGGATGGCTACACCTTC.

J is TRBJ2-3 and V is TRBV19; TRBD2 matches at 9 bases. The V segment lost 7 bases and the J segment 3 bases; nucleotides outside the gene matches: 8. CDR1 and CDR2 from the germline V gene are LNHDA and SQIVND (reference sequence). This CDR3 contains 15 residues. In DNA, the CDR3 is TGTGCCAGTAACATTCTAGCGGGACGTACAGATACGCAGTATTTT. Amino acids: CASNILAGRTDTQYF.

This clone has a handful of counts. A read error may produce the germline difference seen at one junction end. CDR3 sequence reads: CARSLLNTGELFF. The CDR3 bases are TGTGCCCGGAGTCTACTGAACACCGGGGAGCTGTTTTTT. The V gene is TRBV30, the J gene TRBJ2-2; no clear D. Per germline, CDR1 GTSNPN and CDR2 SVGIG (reference sequence). The CDR3 loop spans 13 amino acids.

J is TRBJ2-5 and V is TRBV6-5, with TRBD2 identical over 7 bases. Germline V gene lookup returns CDR1 MNHEY and CDR2 SVGAGI. The length of the CDR3 is 15 residues. V shed 8 bases, J shed 5 bases, and the junction held 14 bases outside the gene matches. CDR3: CASSTTSSGTETQYF. The CDR3, as DNA: TGTGCCAGCTCAACGACTAGCTCTGGCACGGAGACCCAGTACTTC.

This chain links TRBV5-4 with TRBJ1-2; 7 bases fit TRBD1. This CDR3 region has 14 residues. V lost 6 bases and J lost 4; bases outside the gene matches: 9. Germline CDR1 reads SGHNT; CDR2 reads YYREEE (reference sequence). This CDR3 reads CASTARGGSYGYTF. In DNA form, the CDR3 reads TGTGCCAGCACCGCGAGAGGGGGCAGCTATGGCTACACCTTC.

This chain joins TRBV15 and TRBJ2-7; 10 nucleotides agree with TRBD2. Germline V CDR1 and CDR2: LNHNV, YYDKDF (reference sequence). V lost 4 bases and J lost 5; bases outside the gene matches: 11. The CDR3 has 16 amino acids. CDR3 coding DNA: TGTGCCACCAGCAACACCAAGCGGGAGGGCGGCGACGAGCAGTACTTC. Translation: CATSNTKREGGDEQYF.

V and J are TRBV6-5 and TRBJ2-7; no reliable D call. The CDR3 extends over 13 amino acids. The germline V gene encodes CDR1 MNHEY and CDR2 SVGAGI. With 5 bases removed from V and 3 bases from J, the gap between germline ends came to 11 bases. The CDR3 DNA reads as TGTGCCAGCAGTAACCTTCCAGGCTACGAGCAGTACTTC. Translation gives CASSNLPGYEQYF.

This clone was recorded once. CDR3 coding DNA: TGTGCCAGCTCACCACCGTTCAGCGGCCAGGGCACTGAAGCTTTCTTT. This encodes CASSPPFSGQGTEAFF. The V and J genes are TRBV18 and TRBJ1-1; the D gene is possibly TRBD1 (5 bases). Trimming pared 0 bases from V and 4 bases from J, leaving 15 bases between. CDR3 length: 16 amino acids. In germline, CDR1 is KGHSH, CDR2 LQKENI.

This clone was seen just once. The rearrangement uses TRBV12-5 and TRBJ2-3; a possible D gene is TRBD2 (6 bases). The CDR3 loop spans 14 amino acids. The germline V and J ends were trimmed by 4 bases and 8 bases, with 16 bases remaining between them. Germline V CDR1 and CDR2: LGHNT, FRNRAP. CDR3 loop: CASGWGLKEGTQYF. CDR3 nucleotides: TGTGCTAGTGGTTGGGGACTTAAAGAGGGTACGCAGTATTTT. Full variable domain (remainder filled in from reference TRBV12-5 and TRBJ2-3): DARVTQTPRHKVTEMGQEVTMRCQPILGHNTVFWYRQTMMQGLELLAYFRNRAPLDDSGMPKDRFSAEMPDATLATLKIQPSEPRDSAVYFCASGWGLKEGTQYFGPGTRLTVL.

The chain has TRBV5-1 and TRBJ2-5, with D maybe TRBD2 (7 bases). Germline V gives CDR1 SGHRS, CDR2 YFSETQ. With 0 bases removed from V and 5 bases from J, the gap between germline ends came to 11 bases. The CDR3 covers 14 residues. In DNA, the CDR3 is TGCGCCAGCAGCTTGGCCGGGGGGCCCGAGACCCAGTACTTC. This codes for CASSLAGGPETQYF.

This chain joins TRBV9 and TRBJ1-4; D not certain. V lost 2 bases and J lost 8, with 10 bases in between. Germline-derived CDR1 and CDR2 are SGDLS and YYNGEE. The CDR3 extends over 13 amino acids. Here the CDR3 DNA reads TGTGCCAGCAGCGTTCGCCAGTCGGAAAAACTGTTTTTT. Translating it yields CASSVRQSEKLFF.

The chain employs TRBV24-1 and TRBJ2-3; D is unresolved. The germline V gene has CDR1 KGHDR and CDR2 SFDVKD. The CDR3 is 15 amino acids. The V and J ends lost 5 bases and 2 bases respectively, with 13 bases between them. The CDR3 nucleotides read TGTGCCACCAGTGCCCGAAGGGCCCCCACAGATACGCAGTATTTT. As protein: CATSARRAPTDTQYF.

This chain uses TRBV27 with TRBJ1-5; D unresolved. The CDR3 runs 14 residues. The germline gives CDR1 MNHEY, CDR2 SMNVEV (reference sequence). Trimming removed 3 bases at V and 0 bases at J, with 6 bases between. The CDR3 is CASSFVYSNQPQHF. CDR3 coding DNA: TGTGCCAGCAGTTTTGTTTATAGCAATCAGCCCCAGCATTTT.

The V call is TRBV5-4, the J call TRBJ2-5; possible D gene TRBD1, 6 bases. V lost 4 bases and J lost 2, with 12 bases in between. CDR1 and CDR2 from the germline V gene are SGHNT and YYREEE (reference sequence). The CDR3 covers 14 residues. CDR3 in DNA: TGTGCCAGCAGCGTGGGGGCGAATCAAGAGACCCAGTACTTC. Amino acids: CASSVGANQETQYF.

Written as DNA, the CDR3 is TGTGCCACCAAGGGTGATAGAGGAGAGACCCAGTACTTC. This gives the protein CATKGDRGETQYF. This chain links TRBV24-1 with TRBJ2-5, with D hard to call. V gave up 8 bases and J gave up 4 bases, with 13 bases separating them. Germline CDR1 and CDR2: KGHDR and SFDVKD. CDR3 length equals 13 residues.

The V gene is TRBV3-1 (or the pseudogene TRBV3-2), the J gene TRBJ1-6; D is undetermined. Trimming shortened V by 0 bases and J by 8 bases, and 11 bases separated the two germline ends. This CDR3 spans 15 amino acids. Germline V CDR1 and CDR2: LGHDT, YNNKEL (reference sequence). CDR3 residues: CASSQDFGLDSPLHF. Here the CDR3 DNA reads TGTGCCAGCAGCCAAGATTTCGGTTTGGATTCACCCCTCCACTTT.